Below, 20 T cell receptor beta chains from the same sample are listed, as sequenced in a study of Graves' ophthalmopathy and Graves' hyperthyroidism. Amplification of TCR beta CDR3 regions used RNA transcripts. HTBI-primed RT-PCR formed the first round, and a multiplex PCR formed the second. TCRdb processed the multiplex PCR reads anew with MiXCR; each CDR3 protein has one entry. Of around 170,000 distinct CDR3 sequences in the sample, less than 45% were seen once. The sample consisted of peripheral blood. The receptors come from a middle-aged woman with Graves' ophthalmopathy.

This rearrangement joins TRBV28 to TRBJ1-2; TRBD1 matches 9 bases. Per the germline V gene, CDR1 is MDHEN and CDR2 is SYDVKM. The J segment lost 2 bases and the V segment lost 7 bases, leaving 5 bases of the junction unmatched. CDR3 length: 14 amino acids. The CDR3 loop reads CASNSGQGNYGYTF. The CDR3 bases are TGTGCCAGCAATAGCGGACAGGGGAACTATGGCTACACCTTC.

This clonotype has ten or more counts. V gene TRBV27 combines with J gene TRBJ1-5; perhaps TRBD1 as D (6 bases). The germline V and J ends were trimmed by 1 base and 3 bases, with 19 bases remaining between them. Germline V lookup: CDR1 MNHEY, CDR2 SMNVEV (reference sequence). CDR3 length equals 18 residues. The CDR3 reads CASSLYAGVQGNNQPQHF. The CDR3 DNA sequence: TGTGCCAGCAGTTTATACGCGGGGGTACAGGGAAACAATCAGCCCCAGCATTTT.

This CDR3 reads CASTKRLGNQPQHF. The CDR3 bases are TGTGCCAGCACCAAACGGTTGGGCAATCAGCCCCAGCATTTT. The chain recombines TRBV12-3 or TRBV12-4 with TRBJ1-5; no definite D call. The V and J ends lost 7 bases and 2 bases respectively, with 12 bases between them. The CDR3 contains 14 residues.

V and J are TRBV6-1 and TRBJ1-1; 9 nucleotides align to TRBD1. Germline values: CDR1 MNHNS, CDR2 SASEGT. This CDR3 comprises 14 residues. V dropped 5 bases and J dropped 4; count of bases not matched to a gene: 5. The CDR3 sequence is CASSRDRASTEAFF. In DNA form, the CDR3 reads TGTGCCAGCAGTCGGGACAGGGCGAGCACTGAAGCTTTCTTT.

This rearrangement joins TRBV12-3 or TRBV12-4 to TRBJ2-5; D is possibly TRBD1 (6 bases). V was trimmed by 8 bases and J by 5 bases, leaving 15 bases between them. The length of the CDR3 is 13 residues. In DNA, the CDR3 is TGTGCCAGCTCCGTGGGGGCTAGGGAGACCCAGTACTTC. This translates into CASSVGARETQYF.

This clonotype has a handful of counts. The rearrangement uses TRBV6-2 or TRBV6-3 and TRBJ2-4, with TRBD1 as a possible D gene (5 bases). Germline values: CDR1 MNHEY, CDR2 SVGEGT. Trimming removed 6 bases from V and 0 bases from J, with 15 bases in between. The CDR3 consists of 16 residues. The CDR3 DNA is TGTGCCAGCAGCGTCCAGGGTAGGCTAGCCAAAAACATTCAGTACTTC. Translation: CASSVQGRLAKNIQYF.

This clonotype was recorded many times. CDR3 sequence: CASEETGYSPLHF. CDR3 DNA: TGTGCCAGCGAGGAGACAGGATATTCACCCCTCCACTTT. The chain joins TRBV28 to TRBJ1-6; the D gene is possibly TRBD1 (6 bases). Germline-derived CDR1 and CDR2 are MDHEN and SYDVKM. Deletions cut 8 bases from V and 8 bases from J, with 13 bases between. The CDR3 contains 13 residues.

The V and J genes are TRBV12-5 and TRBJ2-7; 10 bases match TRBD2. V lost 2 bases to trimming and J lost 7 bases; unmatched junction nucleotides: 11. The CDR3 totals 16 residues. Looked up from germline, CDR1 is LGHNT and CDR2 is FRNRAP. The CDR3 DNA is TGTGCTAGTGGTTTGTTCGGTCTAGCGGGAGTAGGTGAGCAGTACTTC. Encoded protein: CASGLFGLAGVGEQYF. Looking up the rest from reference TRBV12-5 and TRBJ2-7 gives the full variable domain: DARVTQTPRHKVTEMGQEVTMRCQPILGHNTVFWYRQTMMQGLELLAYFRNRAPLDDSGMPKDRFSAEMPDATLATLKIQPSEPRDSAVYFCASGLFGLAGVGEQYFGPGTRLTVT.

This clonotype was recorded at least ten times. The chain combines TRBV29-1 with TRBJ2-5; 12 bases line up with TRBD2. The J segment lost 1 base and the V segment lost 7 bases, leaving 13 bases of the junction unmatched. Germline-derived CDR1 and CDR2 are SQVTM and ANQGSEA. The CDR3 has 17 amino acids. The CDR3 protein is CSAGGLAGGRLQETQYF. CDR3 nucleotides: TGCAGCGCCGGGGGACTAGCGGGTGGGAGGCTCCAAGAGACCCAGTACTTC.

V gene TRBV6-1 combines with J gene TRBJ2-2; the D is unclear. Looked up from germline, CDR1 is MNHNS and CDR2 is SASEGT. There are 12 residues in the CDR3. The germline V and J ends were trimmed by 8 bases and 1 base, with 5 bases remaining between them. CDR3 residues: CASGVNTGELFF. The CDR3 region has the DNA TGTGCCAGCGGGGTGAACACCGGGGAGCTGTTTTTT.

This clonotype has a count of ten or more. The chain carries TRBV10-1 and TRBJ2-1; D gene ambiguous. V shed 2 bases and J shed 9 bases, with 11 bases lying between them. The CDR3 has 13 amino acids. The germline CDR1 and CDR2 sequences are WNHNN and SYGVQD (reference sequence). The CDR3 DNA sequence: TGCGCCAGCAGTGAGACTACAGTGCTTGAGCAGTTCTTC. Encoded protein: CASSETTVLEQFF.

V usage is TRBV6-1 and J usage is TRBJ1-1; TRBD1 aligns across 10 bases. Germline CDR1 reads MNHNS; CDR2 reads SASEGT. The V gene end was trimmed by 3 bases and the J gene end by 0 bases; junction bases not matched to a gene: 7. The CDR3 contains 17 residues. The CDR3 DNA sequence: TGTGCCAGCAGTGAGAAGGGGACAGGGGCTTTGAACACTGAAGCTTTCTTT. This translates into CASSEKGTGALNTEAFF.

The rearrangement joins TRBV6-2 or TRBV6-3 to TRBJ2-7, with 11 bases fitting TRBD2. The germline V gene encodes CDR1 MNHEY and CDR2 SVGEGT. The CDR3 contains 16 residues. After removal of 6 bases from V and 2 bases from J, the junction contained 9 bases not matched to a gene. DNA for the CDR3: TGTGCCAGCAGACTTAGCGGGAGGGCTAGGCCCTACGAGCAGTACTTC. The encoded protein is CASRLSGRARPYEQYF.

This clonotype was recorded many times. This rearrangement joins TRBV7-2 to TRBJ2-2, with no clear D. The CDR3 contains 15 residues. CDR1 is SGHTA and CDR2 is FQGNSA in the germline V gene. V was pared by 0 bases and J by 5 bases, with 10 bases between. CDR3 nucleotide sequence: TGTGCCAGCAGCTTAGCCCTTTTGCGTACCGGGGAGCTGTTTTTT. It specifies CASSLALLRTGELFF.

This clonotype came up many times. The CDR3 DNA reads TGTGCCTGGAGTGTTTCAACGGGAGGGGGGGGGACCCAGTACTTC. It translates to CAWSVSTGGGGTQYF. The rearrangement joins TRBV30 to TRBJ2-5; TRBD2 agrees at 8 bases. After removal of 0 bases from V and 7 bases from J, the junction contained 10 bases not matched to a gene. Germline values: CDR1 GTSNPN, CDR2 SVGIG (reference sequence). CDR3 length: 15 amino acids.

This chain joins TRBV11-2 and TRBJ2-7; TRBD2 matches at 11 bases. Trimming at V came to 6 bases and at J to 3 bases, leaving 7 bases not matched to a gene. The V gene's germline CDR1 is SGHAT and CDR2 FQNNGV. The CDR3 consists of 15 residues. The DNA of the CDR3 is TGTGCCAGCAGTTCCAGACTAGCGGGGAACTACGAGCAGTACTTC. Translating gives CASSSRLAGNYEQYF.

The chain employs TRBV27 and TRBJ2-5, with no clear D. The CDR3 spans 13 residues. V lost 5 bases, J lost 2 bases, and 9 bases lay in between. The germline gives CDR1 MNHEY, CDR2 SMNVEV (reference sequence). For the CDR3, the DNA is TGTGCCAGCAGTAGACCCCCTCAAGAGACCCAGTACTTC. Amino acid sequence: CASSRPPQETQYF.

This clonotype was recorded at least ten times. V gene TRBV19 combines with J gene TRBJ1-2, with TRBD1 identical over 7 bases. The CDR3 runs 16 residues. With V trimmed by 6 bases and J by 3 bases, 13 bases remained unmatched. Germline V lookup: CDR1 LNHDA, CDR2 SQIVND (reference sequence). This CDR3 reads CASSTNFGGTDYGYTF. The CDR3 nucleotides are TGTGCCAGTAGCACAAATTTTGGGGGGACAGACTATGGCTACACCTTC. Full variable domain (rest looked up from reference TRBV19 and TRBJ1-2): DGGITQSPKYLFRKEGQNVTLSCEQNLNHDAMYWYRQDPGQGLRLIYYSQIVNDFQKGDIAEGYSVSREKKESFPLTVTSAQKNPTAFYLCASSTNFGGTDYGYTFGSGTRLTVV.

There are many counts of this clonotype. At one end, the junction sequence differs from germline, possibly due to a read error. V and J are TRBV28 and TRBJ1-5; tentatively, D is TRBD1 (5 bases). The CDR3 runs 15 residues. The germline V gene has CDR1 MDHEN and CDR2 SYDVKM. This CDR3 is CASSLDGGSYQPQHF. The DNA of the CDR3 is TGTGCCAGCAGTTTAGACGGGGGTAGCTATCAGCCCCAGCATTTT.

The V and J genes are TRBV11-2 and TRBJ2-4; 10 bases are a match to TRBD1. Germline loops: CDR1 SGHAT, CDR2 FQNNGV. V lost 0 bases, J lost 6 bases, and 11 bases stayed unmatched. The CDR3 is made up of 18 amino acids. CDR3 region: CASSLDLRTGGRGNIQYF. The DNA for the CDR3 is TGTGCCAGCAGCTTAGATCTTAGGACAGGGGGTAGGGGAAACATTCAGTACTTC.